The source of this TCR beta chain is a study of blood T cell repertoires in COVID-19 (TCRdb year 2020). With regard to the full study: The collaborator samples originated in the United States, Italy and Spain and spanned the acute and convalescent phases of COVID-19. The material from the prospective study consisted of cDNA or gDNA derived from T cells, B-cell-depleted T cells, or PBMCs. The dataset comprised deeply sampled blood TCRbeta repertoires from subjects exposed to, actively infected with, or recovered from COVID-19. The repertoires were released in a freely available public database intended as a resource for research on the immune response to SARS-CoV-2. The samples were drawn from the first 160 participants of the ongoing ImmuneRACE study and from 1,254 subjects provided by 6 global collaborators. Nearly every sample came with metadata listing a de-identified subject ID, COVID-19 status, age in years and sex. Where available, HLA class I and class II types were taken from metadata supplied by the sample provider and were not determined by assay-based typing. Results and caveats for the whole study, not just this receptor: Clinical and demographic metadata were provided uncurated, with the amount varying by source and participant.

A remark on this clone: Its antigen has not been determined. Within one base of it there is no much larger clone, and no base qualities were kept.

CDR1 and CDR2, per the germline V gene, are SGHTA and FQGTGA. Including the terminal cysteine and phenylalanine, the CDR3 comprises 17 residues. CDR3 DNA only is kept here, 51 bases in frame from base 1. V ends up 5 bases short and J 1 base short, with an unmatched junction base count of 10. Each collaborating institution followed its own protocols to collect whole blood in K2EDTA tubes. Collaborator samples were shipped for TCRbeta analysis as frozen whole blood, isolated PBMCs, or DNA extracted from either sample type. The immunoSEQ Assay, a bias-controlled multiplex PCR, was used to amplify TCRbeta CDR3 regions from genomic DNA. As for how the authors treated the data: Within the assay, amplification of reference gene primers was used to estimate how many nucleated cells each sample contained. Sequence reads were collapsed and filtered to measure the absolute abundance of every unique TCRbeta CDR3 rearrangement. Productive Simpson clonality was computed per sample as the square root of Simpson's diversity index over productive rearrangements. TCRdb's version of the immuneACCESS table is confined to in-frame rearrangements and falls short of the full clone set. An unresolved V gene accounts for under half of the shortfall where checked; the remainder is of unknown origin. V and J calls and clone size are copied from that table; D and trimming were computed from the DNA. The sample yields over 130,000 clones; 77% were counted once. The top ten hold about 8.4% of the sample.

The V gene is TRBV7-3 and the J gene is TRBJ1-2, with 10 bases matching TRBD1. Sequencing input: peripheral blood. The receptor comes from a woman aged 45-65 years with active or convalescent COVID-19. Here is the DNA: TGTGCCAGCAGCCCTGGGACAGGGGATCGCCTTAACTATGGCTACACCTTC. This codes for CASSPGTGDRLNYGYTF.